The 13 T cell receptor beta chains below come from one sample, sequenced in a study of T cell repertoires in cytomegalovirus infection. No antigen is known for these receptors. Using its own MiXCR run on the reads, TCRdb lists one record per CDR3 protein. Of 110,000 to 150,000 distinct CDR3 sequences in the sample, 25% to 35% are singletons; the top ten hold 45% to 55%. Sequences were derived from CD8+ T cells from cultured PBMCs, sampled from culture after CMV antigen stimulation. The receptors derive from a human donor in good health (CMV status not recorded). Some clones in this sample may be carry-over from other donors' samples.

This clonotype showed up just a few times. The chain uses TRBV15 and TRBJ2-7; 8 nucleotides match TRBD2. Germline V gene data show CDR1 as LNHNV and CDR2 as YYDKDF (reference sequence). The CDR3 is 15 amino acids. The junction had 7 bases not matched to a gene; V was cut back by 5 bases and J by 1 base. The CDR3 DNA sequence: TGTGCCACCAGCGGTAGCGGGGATTTTTCCTACGAGCAGTACTTC. Translated, it gives CATSGSGDFSYEQYF.

V and J are TRBV2 and TRBJ2-1; D gene unclear. The CDR3 runs to 13 residues. Trimming took 2 bases from V and 6 from J, leaving 8 bases between them. Germline V CDR1 and CDR2: SNHLY, FYNNEI. DNA of the CDR3: TGTGCCAGCAGTGAACTACTCTTCAATGAGCAGTTCTTC. The encoded protein is CASSELLFNEQFF. Full variable domain (outside the CDR3, taken from reference TRBV2 and TRBJ2-1): EPEVTQTPSHQVTQMGQEVILRCVPISNHLYFYWYRQILGQKVEFLVSFYNNEISEKSEIFDDQFSVERPDGSNFTLKIRSTKLEDSAMYFCASSELLFNEQFFGPGTRLTVL.

This clonotype was seen only a few times. The V and J genes are TRBV20-1 and TRBJ2-5; 9 positions match TRBD2. Germline V lookup: CDR1 DFQATT, CDR2 SNEGSKA (reference sequence). With 0 bases clipped from V and 5 bases from J, the junction kept 7 bases outside the gene matches. CDR3 length equals 15 residues. CDR3 bases: TGCAGTGCTAGAGATATACTCGGACTAGCGGAGACCCAGTACTTC. It yields the protein CSARDILGLAETQYF.

The V and J genes are TRBV20-1 and TRBJ2-5; the match to TRBD2 covers 7 bases. Trimming at V came to 6 bases and at J to 2 bases, leaving 9 bases not matched to a gene. The CDR3 spans 14 residues. CDR1 and CDR2 (germline): DFQATT, SNEGSKA (reference sequence). The CDR3 sequence: CSAPLGRAQETQYF. In DNA, the CDR3 is TGCAGTGCCCCCTTGGGGAGGGCACAAGAGACCCAGTACTTC.

This clonotype has just a few counts. The rearrangement joins TRBV5-4 to TRBJ2-1, with TRBD2 matching over 14 bases. Germline V gene data show CDR1 as SGHNT and CDR2 as YYREEE (reference sequence). The CDR3 is 17 amino acids. Unmatched junction bases numbered 15, after V lost 8 bases and J lost 8 bases. The CDR3: CARRTGTSGGLLDEQFF. The CDR3 region has the DNA TGTGCCAGGCGGACGGGGACTAGCGGGGGTCTACTTGATGAGCAGTTCTTC.

This clonotype was seen a few times. The chain combines TRBV6-5 with TRBJ2-5; D gene uncertain. The germline V gene encodes CDR1 MNHEY and CDR2 SVGAGI. The CDR3 is made up of 14 amino acids. The V end lost 2 bases, the J end lost 5 bases, and 12 bases lay between the germline ends. In DNA, the CDR3 is TGTGCCAGCAGTTACGGCGGTTTCTGGGAGACCCAGTACTTC. It specifies CASSYGGFWETQYF.

This clonotype was counted once. The chain recombines TRBV29-1 with TRBJ2-7, with 8 bases aligning to TRBD1. With V trimmed by 1 base and J by 3 bases, 2 bases remained unmatched. CDR1 SQVTM and CDR2 ANQGSEA come from the germline V gene. The CDR3 contains 13 residues. The CDR3 sequence: CSVEGQGNYEQYF. CDR3 bases: TGCAGCGTTGAAGGACAGGGGAACTACGAGCAGTACTTC.

This clonotype occurred a few times. The chain links TRBV27 to TRBJ2-7, with D possibly matching TRBD1 (6 bases). Looked up from germline, CDR1 is MNHEY and CDR2 is SMNVEV (reference sequence). With 5 bases removed from V and 5 bases from J, the gap between germline ends came to 13 bases. CDR3 length: 13 amino acids. CDR3 amino acids: CASSTGFYNEQYF. The CDR3, as DNA: TGTGCCAGCAGTACAGGGTTTTACAACGAGCAGTACTTC.

This clonotype was seen a few times. The chain has TRBV25-1 and TRBJ1-4; D may be TRBD1 (5 bases). The V end was cut by 0 bases, the J end by 8 bases, with 13 bases between. The CDR3 runs to 15 residues. The germline V gene has CDR1 MGHDK and CDR2 SYGVNS. The CDR3 sequence: CASSEYLQGEEKLFF. The CDR3 coding sequence is TGTGCCAGCAGTGAATACCTTCAGGGAGAGGAAAAACTGTTTTTT.

The genes are TRBV3-1 and TRBJ1-1; no clear D. Germline V gene lookup returns CDR1 LGHDT and CDR2 YNNKEL (reference sequence). V lost 0 bases and J lost 5, with 10 bases in between. This CDR3 contains 14 residues. CDR3 bases: TGTGCCAGCAGCCAAGACGTAAGGGTAACTGAAGCTTTCTTT. Translating it yields CASSQDVRVTEAFF.

The chain combines TRBV7-2 with TRBJ2-7; D is perhaps TRBD1 (5 bases). Between the trimmed V and J ends, which lost 5 bases and 1 base, there was a span of 6 bases. This CDR3 is built from 12 residues. Germline CDR1 and CDR2: SGHTA and FQGNSA. CDR3 in DNA: TGTGCCAGCAGCCAGGGATCCTACGAGCAGTACTTC. Amino acids: CASSQGSYEQYF.

The chain employs TRBV27 and TRBJ2-5, with 7 nucleotides matching TRBD1. CDR3 length: 14 residues. After removal of 1 base from V and 3 bases from J, the junction contained 2 bases not matched to a gene. Germline V CDR1 and CDR2: MNHEY, SMNVEV (reference sequence). The CDR3 coding sequence is TGTGCCAGCAGTTTATTTGGGACAGAAGAGACCCAGTACTTC. Encoded protein: CASSLFGTEETQYF.

This chain links TRBV6-5 with TRBJ2-7, with TRBD1 identical over 9 bases. The CDR3 consists of 14 residues. The V segment lost 6 bases and the J segment 4 bases; nucleotides outside the gene matches: 7. Looked up from germline, CDR1 is MNHEY and CDR2 is SVGAGI. For the CDR3, the DNA is TGTGCCAGCAGCCAACGGGACAGGGCGTACGAGCAGTACTTC. Translating gives CASSQRDRAYEQYF.